The present entry profiles one T cell receptor beta chain with its context. Its antigen remains undetermined. No base quality information exists; no much larger clone differs at one position. The record originates from a study of Tregs in tolerant kidney transplant recipients (dated by TCRdb to the late 2010s). Context from the whole study: The study applied TCRbeta sequencing to find donor-specific regulatory T cells before combined kidney and bone marrow transplantation and then followed those same cells after transplant. TCRbeta repertoire sequencing was used in a few healthy controls to compare several ways of expanding Tregs specific for an allogeneic donor.

Thawed PBMCs were FACS-sorted into unstimulated Tregs (CD4+CD25+CD127-), CD4+ non-Tregs (CD4+CD25-), CD4 cells and CD8 cells. Healthy control blood came either as purchased buffy coats or from healthy volunteers. Healthy control blood was processed to PBMCs with a Ficoll density gradient and then cryopreserved, whereas patient PBMCs were collected both before and after transplant. From a lookup of the germline V gene, CDR1 and CDR2 are SGHTS and YDEGEE. There are 14 amino acids in the CDR3, from cysteine to phenylalanine inclusive. The entry retains the CDR3 DNA only, 42 bases that are in frame from base 1. V drops 4 bases and J drops 10 bases, leaving 21 bases in between. For TCRbeta CDR3 sequencing, genomic DNA was extracted from sorted cells using the QIAGEN DNeasy Blood and Tissue Kit. Through immunoSEQ, high-throughput TCRbeta CDR3 sequencing was done commercially, including PCR amplification with internal controls and bias correction. The authors processed their data as follows. Unique productive TCRbeta sequences were defined by CDR3 nucleotide sequence where primers matched, otherwise by CDR3 amino acid sequence with Vbeta and Jbeta genes. Sorting error was corrected by removing sequences shared between sorted populations at a frequency ratio of 2:1 or less, and the remaining shared sequences were assigned to the higher population. A sequence counted as donor-reactive if, in CFSE-low cells, the sequence had a frequency of at least 0.01% and was expanded at least 5-fold compared with unstimulated cells. Repertoire divergence was quantified by Jensen-Shannon divergence using the top 100 TCRbeta sequences ranked by frequency. For any sample with multiple sequencing runs, sorting error was corrected in each run separately before the runs were pooled. As stored in TCRdb, this immuneACCESS dataset retains in-frame rearrangements with V and J assigned. A fraction of the clones does not appear; measured against another copy, unresolved V genes explain less than half of the discrepancy, and the remainder lacks a known reason. V, J and clone size derive from that table, while D and trimming were established from the DNA sequence. Recorded for this sample are about 240,000 clones; 84% of them occurred a single time. Together, the top ten hold around 0.6% of the sample.

The research as a whole found: Expanding Tregs with activated donor B cells appeared to identify the most biologically relevant and donor-specific TCRbeta repertoire. Because only a small number of patients were included, the study had limitations, and the results will need to be validated in larger populations as well as under other immunosuppression protocols. Although technical replication error seemed to be minimal, the question of biological reproducibility was not addressed directly.

The material sequenced was CD4+ T cells from blood. The sequence came from a human donor in good health. The V and J segments used are TRBV5-8 and TRBJ2-7; TRBD2 is a possible D gene, resting on 5 matching bases. The nucleotide sequence reads as follows: TGTGCCAGCAGCCTATGGACTGATACTACGAGACAGTACTTC. Its protein is CASSLWTDTTRQYF.